These 20 T cell receptor beta chains were sequenced from one sample in a study of Ad26.COV2.S vaccination and SARS-CoV-2 variants. Documented treatment: some 20 received Ad26.COV2.S at low or high dose, single or two shots; about five received placebo; per-sample allocation not given. Specimen acquisition occurred on day 63 following the initial vaccine or placebo injection. Sequencing was performed with immunoSEQ multiplex PCR; in TCRdb, only in-frame clones are kept and a portion is missing. The table has around 320,000 clones, roughly 84% seen once; the top ten hold 3.4%. Sequencing used peripheral blood, obtained in a trial of Ad26.COV2.S vaccine versus placebo. The receptors were gathered from a person aged 18-60 years who received the Ad26.COV2.S COVID-19 vaccine or a placebo.

V usage is TRBV30 and J usage is TRBJ2-7; a possible D gene is TRBD1 (5 bases). CDR1 GTSNPN and CDR2 SVGIG come from the germline V gene (reference sequence). Trimming pared 3 bases from V and 2 bases from J, leaving 8 bases between. There are 12 residues in the CDR3. Here the CDR3 DNA reads TGTGCCTGGAGCGACAGAGCCTACGAGCAGTACTTC. Encoded protein: CAWSDRAYEQYF.

The CDR3 DNA sequence: TGTGCCTGTCACGGGTTGGGCTATGGCTACACCTTC. Protein product: CACHGLGYGYTF. The chain couples TRBV30 to TRBJ1-2; D is ambiguous. Germline CDR1 is GTSNPN and CDR2 is SVGIG (reference sequence). The CDR3 is 12 amino acids. V was trimmed by 6 bases and J by 4 bases, leaving 12 bases between them.

The V gene is TRBV7-9, the J gene TRBJ2-7; D possibly corresponds to TRBD2 (6 bases). This CDR3 is built from 14 residues. V was trimmed by 11 bases and J by 1 base, leaving 18 bases between them. Germline V gene sequence: CDR1 SEHNR, CDR2 FQNEAQ (reference sequence). The CDR3, as DNA: TGTGCCGGGGAACGCGGGGCAAGTTCCTACGAGCAGTACTTC. Its translation: CAGERGASSYEQYF.

This clone was detected only once. Other DNA sequences within the sample encode an identical CDR3. DNA for the CDR3: TGCGCCAGCAGCTTGGGGACAGGGTACTACGAGCAGTACTTC. The encoded protein is CASSLGTGYYEQYF. The chain has TRBV5-1 and TRBJ2-7; 8 nucleotides align to TRBD1. The CDR3 length is 14 residues. The germline V gene has CDR1 SGHRS and CDR2 YFSETQ. Trimming at V came to 0 bases and at J to 3 bases, leaving 2 bases not matched to a gene. The complete variable domain, with remaining parts taken from reference TRBV5-1 and TRBJ2-7, reads KAGVTQTPRYLIKTRGQQVTLSCSPISGHRSVSWYQQTPGQGLQFLFEYFSETQRNKGNFPGRFSGRQFSNSRSEMNVSTLELGDSALYLCASSLGTGYYEQYFGPGTRLTVT.

This chain joins TRBV27 and TRBJ1-5; TRBD1 is a possible D gene (5 bases). CDR1 MNHEY and CDR2 SMNVEV come from the germline V gene (reference sequence). The V and J ends lost 6 bases and 7 bases respectively, with 16 bases between them. The CDR3 is 14 residues long. CDR3 sequence reads: CASRGAGGTQPQHF. CDR3 sequence (DNA): TGTGCCAGCAGAGGGGCCGGCGGGACGCAGCCCCAGCATTTT.

The chain uses TRBV7-6 and TRBJ1-3, with 10 bases aligning to TRBD1. The CDR3 length is 18 residues. Germline CDR1 SGHVS, CDR2 FNYEAQ. The V gene end was trimmed by 2 bases and the J gene end by 0 bases; junction bases not matched to a gene: 7. This CDR3 is CASSLSPGQGISGNTIYF. CDR3 sequence (DNA): TGTGCCAGCAGCTTAAGCCCGGGACAGGGGATCTCTGGAAACACCATATATTTT.

This sequence joins TRBV7-8 and TRBJ2-3, with D hard to call. Germline loops: CDR1 SGHVS, CDR2 FQNEAQ. V was cut by 0 bases and J by 2 bases, with 12 bases left in between. The CDR3 is 16 residues long. The DNA for the CDR3 is TGTGCCAGCAGCTTAGCGGCGGCGTTGTACACAGATACGCAGTATTTT. Its translation is CASSLAAALYTDTQYF.

The chain couples TRBV19 to TRBJ2-7, with D possibly matching TRBD2 (6 bases). The V gene's germline CDR1 is LNHDA and CDR2 SQIVND (reference sequence). The CDR3 covers 11 residues. V was shortened by 6 bases and J by 6 bases, with 9 bases between the two germline ends. The CDR3, as DNA: TGTGCCAGTAGCGGGGGTGGCGAGCAGTACTTC. This encodes CASSGGGEQYF. Variable domain in full (rest from reference TRBV19 and TRBJ2-7): DGGITQSPKYLFRKEGQNVTLSCEQNLNHDAMYWYRQDPGQGLRLIYYSQIVNDFQKGDIAEGYSVSREKKESFPLTVTSAQKNPTAFYLCASSGGGEQYFGPGTRLTVT.

The CDR3 nucleotides read TGTGCCAGCACAAAGAATGGGAATTTCTATGGCTACACCTTC. It specifies CASTKNGNFYGYTF. The rearrangement uses TRBV27 and TRBJ1-2; D is undetermined. CDR1 is MNHEY, CDR2 SMNVEV, per germline (reference sequence). V lost 7 bases, J lost 4 bases, and 16 bases lay in between. The length of the CDR3 is 14 residues.

There are many counts of this clone. The chain employs TRBV5-4 and TRBJ1-1, with D perhaps matching TRBD1 (5 bases). Germline CDR1 reads SGHNT; CDR2 reads YYREEE (reference sequence). With 2 bases removed from V and 1 base from J, the gap between germline ends came to 12 bases. This CDR3 comprises 15 residues. CDR3 protein: CASSLKGFGNTEAFF. In DNA, the CDR3 is TGTGCCAGCAGCTTAAAGGGGTTTGGGAACACTGAAGCTTTCTTT.

The CDR3 DNA reads TGTGCCAGCAGCCAGTCGATTTACAGTAGCAATCAGCCCCAGCATTTT. Translated: CASSQSIYSSNQPQHF. The chain combines TRBV16 with TRBJ1-5; D is uncertain. CDR1 and CDR2 (germline): KGHSY, FQNENV. V gave up 3 bases and J gave up 0 bases, with 12 bases separating them. This CDR3 has 16 residues.

J is TRBJ2-5 and V is TRBV2; 13 nucleotides match TRBD2. The V gene's germline CDR1 is SNHLY and CDR2 FYNNEI. CDR3 length equals 15 residues. V was clipped by 6 bases and J by 3 bases; unmatched bases: 4. The CDR3 is CASSTGTSGKETQYF. The DNA of the CDR3 is TGTGCCAGCAGCACCGGGACTAGCGGGAAAGAGACCCAGTACTTC.

The table lists this clone with a count of one. The chain is built from TRBV6-6 and TRBJ2-3; either TRBD1 or TRBD2 may supply D (6 bases each). This CDR3 has 15 amino acids. Between the trimmed V and J ends, which lost 5 bases and 0 bases, there was a span of 12 bases. CDR1 and CDR2 (germline): MNHNY, SVGAGI (reference sequence). The DNA for the CDR3 is TGTGCCAGCAGTCTCCGGGGGCGAAGCACAGATACGCAGTATTTT. It is translated as CASSLRGRSTDTQYF.

V and J are TRBV30 and TRBJ1-1; D ambiguous. CDR1 is GTSNPN, CDR2 SVGIG, per germline (reference sequence). The CDR3 contains 12 residues. The V end was cut by 0 bases, the J end by 5 bases, with 7 bases between. The CDR3 DNA reads as TGTGCCTGGAGTGTAGACCAAACTGAAGCTTTCTTT. Translated: CAWSVDQTEAFF.

The chain is built from TRBV12-3 or TRBV12-4 and TRBJ1-4; D gene unclear. The CDR3 sequence is 12 residues long. The V end lost 5 bases, the J end lost 10 bases, and 11 bases lay between the germline ends. The CDR3 nucleotides read TGTGCCAGCAGTATAAGTCGGGGAAAACTGTTTTTT. Residues: CASSISRGKLFF.

The chain links TRBV6-5 to TRBJ2-5; D is undetermined. Looked up from germline, CDR1 is MNHEY and CDR2 is SVGAGI. V lost 5 bases and J lost 2, with 15 bases in between. The CDR3 runs to 15 residues. The CDR3 here is CASSKPRTGQETQYF. The CDR3 DNA sequence: TGTGCCAGCAGTAAACCTCGGACGGGTCAAGAGACCCAGTACTTC.

The V gene is TRBV18, the J gene TRBJ2-7; 9 bases are shared with TRBD1. The CDR3 runs to 15 residues. The V gene's germline CDR1 is KGHSH and CDR2 LQKENI. Germline trimming cut 5 bases from V and 0 bases from J; bases unmatched to any gene: 5. In DNA form, the CDR3 reads TGTGCCAGCTCATCGACAGGGGGAAGCTCCTACGAGCAGTACTTC. This sequence encodes CASSSTGGSSYEQYF.

The V and J genes are TRBV11-1 and TRBJ1-1, with 7 nucleotides matching TRBD1. This CDR3 spans 16 amino acids. V was pared by 1 base and J by 0 bases, with 5 bases of the junction left unmatched. Germline V lookup: CDR1 SGHAT, CDR2 FQDESV (reference sequence). The CDR3 here is CASSLDPDRMNTEAFF. CDR3 sequence (DNA): TGTGCCAGCAGCTTAGATCCGGACAGGATGAACACTGAAGCTTTCTTT.

The rearrangement links TRBV20-1 to TRBJ1-1; D uncertain. The CDR3 is 13 amino acids. Germline lookup yields CDR1 DFQATT and CDR2 SNEGSKA (reference sequence). Between the trimmed V and J ends, which lost 3 bases and 7 bases, there was a span of 15 bases. The CDR3, as DNA: TGCAGTGCTAGTATTCTCCTGGGCCATGAAGCTTTCTTT. Residues: CSASILLGHEAFF.

This chain joins TRBV5-6 and TRBJ1-2; D is unresolved. The CDR3 is 15 residues long. Germline CDR1 is SGHDT and CDR2 is YYEEEE. V shed 0 bases and J shed 3 bases, with 12 bases lying between them. CDR3 coding DNA: TGTGCCAGCAGCTTGGCGTCCGGAATCTACTATGGCTACACCTTC. This translates into CASSLASGIYYGYTF.